The 29 T cell receptor beta chains in this list originate from one sample, sequenced in a study of cytotoxic CD8 clonotypes in ibrutinib-treated CLL. Clones were read by immunoSEQ multiplex PCR, and TCRdb kept only the in-frame ones, dropping some. Among some 130,000 clones listed, roughly 80% were seen once. Sequences were derived from PBMCs, sampled after 24 months of ibrutinib treatment. The receptors here all came from a human donor with chronic lymphocytic leukemia.

The chain is built from TRBV19 and TRBJ2-1, with 13 bases identical to TRBD2. In germline, CDR1 is LNHDA, CDR2 SQIVND (reference sequence). V trimming: 8 bases; J trimming: 10 bases; junction bases outside the gene matches: 2. The CDR3 runs to 12 residues. The CDR3 reads CASRLAGGEQFF. In DNA, the CDR3 is TGTGCCAGTCGACTAGCGGGGGGAGAGCAGTTCTTC. Looking up the rest from reference TRBV19 and TRBJ2-1 gives the full variable domain: DGGITQSPKYLFRKEGQNVTLSCEQNLNHDAMYWYRQDPGQGLRLIYYSQIVNDFQKGDIAEGYSVSREKKESFPLTVTSAQKNPTAFYLCASRLAGGEQFFGPGTRLTVL.

The J gene is TRBJ2-3, the V gene TRBV29-1; no firm D call. V was pared by 4 bases and J by 2 bases, with 7 bases between. CDR3 length equals 12 residues. Germline V lookup: CDR1 SQVTM, CDR2 ANQGSEA. CDR3 sequence reads: CSVVPVTDTQYF. The CDR3 nucleotides are TGCAGCGTTGTACCAGTCACAGATACGCAGTATTTT.

V gene TRBV6-5 combines with J gene TRBJ2-7; 9 bases line up with TRBD2. This CDR3 comprises 16 residues. CDR1 is MNHEY, CDR2 SVGAGI, per germline. The J segment lost 0 bases and the V segment lost 4 bases, leaving 7 bases of the junction unmatched. The CDR3 coding sequence is TGTGCCAGCAGTTTTATTAATAGCGGGAGCTCCTACGAGCAGTACTTC. Translated, it gives CASSFINSGSSYEQYF.

About this clone itself: The same CDR3 is also encoded by other DNA sequences in this sample. J is TRBJ1-2 and V is TRBV19; TRBD1 agrees at 7 bases. CDR3 size: 15 residues. The germline V gene encodes CDR1 LNHDA and CDR2 SQIVND (reference sequence). V shed 4 bases, J shed 2 bases, and the junction held 7 bases outside the gene matches. As DNA, the CDR3 is TGTGCCAGTAGTACCCCGGGACAGCCAAACTATGGCTACACCTTC. Protein: CASSTPGQPNYGYTF.

J is TRBJ2-7 and V is TRBV30, with a tentative D call TRBD2 (5 bases). CDR1 is GTSNPN and CDR2 is SVGIG in the germline V gene (reference sequence). CDR3 length: 15 residues. V gave up 3 bases and J gave up 4 bases, with 19 bases separating them. Written as DNA, the CDR3 is TGTGCCTGGAGCCCAAAGACGGGGAAGGAATACGAGCAGTACTTC. Amino acid sequence: CAWSPKTGKEYEQYF.

This chain joins TRBV7-2 and TRBJ2-5; D unclear. CDR1 is SGHTA, CDR2 FQGNSA, per germline. The V gene lost 2 bases and the J gene lost 2 bases, with 6 bases spanning the gap. The CDR3 extends over 13 amino acids. CDR3 protein: CASSLPVQETQYF. CDR3 nucleotides: TGTGCCAGCAGCTTACCCGTTCAAGAGACCCAGTACTTC.

V usage is TRBV6-5 and J usage is TRBJ2-7, with a weak D call TRBD2 (5 bases). The CDR3 has 15 amino acids. V shed 0 bases and J shed 3 bases, with 12 bases lying between them. Per germline, CDR1 MNHEY and CDR2 SVGAGI. CDR3 sequence reads: CASSYSPRENYEQYF. CDR3 bases: TGTGCCAGCAGTTACTCCCCGAGGGAAAACTACGAGCAGTACTTC.

The chain combines TRBV4-2 with TRBJ1-2; 8 bases map to TRBD1. In germline, CDR1 is LGHNA, CDR2 YNFKEQ. The CDR3 covers 13 residues. V trimming: 4 bases; J trimming: 6 bases; junction bases outside the gene matches: 4. The CDR3 protein is CASSPLDRDGYTF. The CDR3 bases are TGTGCCAGCAGCCCCTTGGACAGGGATGGCTACACCTTC.

The chain is built from TRBV2 and TRBJ1-6; D not certain. CDR1 is SNHLY, CDR2 FYNNEI, per germline. Trimming removed 9 bases at V and 6 bases at J, with 12 bases between. The CDR3 is 13 amino acids. The CDR3, as DNA: TGTGCCAGACAAGGACCGGTTAATTCACCCCTCCACTTT. Translated: CARQGPVNSPLHF.

The rearrangement links TRBV1 to TRBJ1-5. TRBV1 is shown as a pseudogene. This CDR3 region has 20 residues. The CDR3 DNA reads TGCACCAGCAGCCAAGGACTGGGGATATGGTTGGAGTATAGCAATCAGCCCCAGCATTTT. Translating gives CTSSQGLGIWLEYSNQPQHF.

V usage is TRBV19 and J usage is TRBJ1-2, with D hard to call. The V gene lost 10 bases and the J gene lost 3 bases, with 15 bases spanning the gap. The germline V gene encodes CDR1 LNHDA and CDR2 SQIVND (reference sequence). The CDR3 length is 13 residues. The CDR3 DNA is TGTGCCACCTCGAAGGGAGAAGACTATGGCTACACCTTC. Amino acids: CATSKGEDYGYTF.

The gene calls are TRBV30 and TRBJ1-6; TRBD1 is a possible D gene (5 bases). CDR1 is GTSNPN and CDR2 is SVGIG in the germline V gene (reference sequence). Trimming took 3 bases from V and 4 from J, leaving 19 bases between them. This CDR3 spans 17 amino acids. The CDR3 DNA is TGTGCCTGGAGGGGGGGACGGAGGAGAATATATAATTCACCCCTCCACTTT. It translates to CAWRGGRRRIYNSPLHF.

This clone has a handful of counts. The chain has TRBV11-2 and TRBJ2-5, with 7 bases identical to TRBD2. J lost 5 bases, V lost 5 bases, and 5 bases had no gene match. The CDR3 has 13 amino acids. Germline-derived CDR1 and CDR2 are SGHAT and FQNNGV. CDR3 loop: CASSPRGGETQYF. CDR3 bases: TGTGCCAGCAGCCCACGCGGGGGTGAGACCCAGTACTTC.

This chain connects TRBV10-3 to TRBJ2-2; D unresolved. CDR3 length equals 13 residues. V lost 10 bases to trimming and J lost 5 bases, with 14 bases between them. The germline V gene has CDR1 ENHRY and CDR2 SYGVKD. The chain's CDR3 is CATEREQTGELFF. In DNA, the CDR3 is TGTGCCACCGAAAGGGAACAGACCGGGGAGCTGTTTTTT.

The V call is TRBV27, the J call TRBJ2-7; D uncertain. V lost 5 bases to trimming and J lost 3 bases, with 11 bases between them. Germline V gene data show CDR1 as MNHEY and CDR2 as SMNVEV (reference sequence). CDR3 length: 13 amino acids. The CDR3 nucleotides read TGTGCCAGCAGTCGGACGGAAAGCTACGAGCAGTACTTC. Encoded protein: CASSRTESYEQYF.

The chain couples TRBV27 to TRBJ1-5, with 12 bases matching TRBD1. CDR3 length: 15 residues. The J segment lost 6 bases and the V segment lost 5 bases, leaving 5 bases of the junction unmatched. Germline CDR1 is MNHEY and CDR2 is SMNVEV (reference sequence). DNA for the CDR3: TGTGCCAGCAGTATGGGACAGGGGGCTAGTCAGCCCCAGCATTTT. Translated: CASSMGQGASQPQHF.

The chain couples TRBV5-5 to TRBJ1-6; tentatively, D is TRBD1 (6 bases). Germline assignment: CDR1 SGHKS and CDR2 YYEKEE (reference sequence). The CDR3 extends over 14 amino acids. Trimming removed 2 bases at V and 7 bases at J, with 10 bases between. CDR3 DNA: TGTGCCAGCAGCTTTCCAGGGGCCAATTCACCCCTCCACTTT. Protein product: CASSFPGANSPLHF.

The chain joins TRBV7-2 to TRBJ2-3; 9 bases align to TRBD2. The CDR3 spans 15 residues. Germline CDR1 SGHTA, CDR2 FQGNSA. V was clipped by 4 bases and J by 5 bases; unmatched bases: 7. This CDR3 reads CASSWGGGAGDTQYF. The CDR3 region has the DNA TGTGCCAGCAGCTGGGGCGGGGGGGCCGGAGATACGCAGTATTTT. Together with reference TRBV7-2 and TRBJ2-3, the CDR3 gives the full variable domain: GAGVSQSPSNKVTEKGKDVELRCDPISGHTALYWYRQSLGQGLEFLIYFQGNSAPDKSGLPSDRFSAERTGGSVSTLTIQRTQQEDSAVYLCASSWGGGAGDTQYFGPGTRLTVL.

This clone was observed once. The chain joins TRBV7-2 to TRBJ1-1, with D possibly matching TRBD1 (5 bases). Per the germline V gene, CDR1 is SGHTA and CDR2 is FQGNSA. CDR3 length equals 14 residues. V lost 5 bases and J lost 4, with 14 bases in between. The CDR3: CASSLRWGGTEAFF. The CDR3 bases are TGTGCCAGCAGCCTTAGGTGGGGCGGCACTGAAGCTTTCTTT.

The J gene is TRBJ2-3, the V gene TRBV14; D not certain. The CDR3 is 15 amino acids. Germline assignment: CDR1 SGHDN and CDR2 FVKESK. V was clipped by 4 bases and J by 0 bases, with 11 bases between them. The CDR3 sequence is CASSLTWASTDTQYF. In DNA form, the CDR3 reads TGTGCCAGCAGCCTTACTTGGGCTAGCACAGATACGCAGTATTTT.

The chain recombines TRBV7-9 with TRBJ2-5, with 7 bases matching TRBD2. The V gene end was trimmed by 7 bases and the J gene end by 7 bases; junction bases not matched to a gene: 6. The CDR3 has 12 amino acids. Germline V gene sequence: CDR1 SEHNR, CDR2 FQNEAQ (reference sequence). The DNA for the CDR3 is TGTGCCAGCACCCCCCCGGGGGGGACCCAGTACTTC. Translating gives CASTPPGGTQYF. The variable domain in full, with the rest retrieved from reference TRBV7-9 and TRBJ2-5, is DTGVSQNPRHKITKRGQNVTFRCDPISEHNRLYWYRQTLGQGPEFLTYFQNEAQLEKSRLLSDRFSAERPKGSFSTLEIQRTEQGDSAMYLCASTPPGGTQYFGPGTRLLVL.

This chain uses TRBV19 with TRBJ1-2, with TRBD1 as a possible D gene (5 bases). Trimming removed 3 bases from V and 8 bases from J, with 7 bases in between. Germline lookup yields CDR1 LNHDA and CDR2 SQIVND (reference sequence). CDR3 length: 11 residues. CDR3 residues: CASSIGDGYTF. The CDR3 DNA is TGTGCCAGTAGTATTGGGGACGGCTACACCTTC.

The chain combines TRBV5-4 with TRBJ1-2; tentatively, D is TRBD1 (6 bases). Trimming left V 6 bases short and J 2 bases short, with 17 bases between. Germline V gene lookup returns CDR1 SGHNT and CDR2 YYREEE (reference sequence). The CDR3 contains 15 residues. This CDR3 is CASNFRGRLNYGYTF. The CDR3 region has the DNA TGTGCCAGCAACTTTCGGGGGCGGCTAAACTATGGCTACACCTTC.

The V gene is TRBV5-1, the J gene TRBJ2-2; D gene unclear. CDR3 length: 13 residues. Germline V gene sequence: CDR1 SGHRS, CDR2 YFSETQ. Trimming removed 1 base from V and 7 bases from J, with 8 bases in between. The CDR3, as DNA: TGCGCCAGCAGCTTGAGTATCGGCGGGGAGCTGTTTTTT. Residues: CASSLSIGGELFF.

The chain recombines TRBV5-6 with TRBJ1-1; D is uncertain. The CDR3 covers 14 residues. Germline-derived CDR1 and CDR2 are SGHDT and YYEEEE. Trimming cost V 0 bases and J 1 base, with 7 bases left between them. This chain's CDR3 is CASSLGASNTEAFF. The DNA for the CDR3 is TGTGCCAGCAGCTTGGGGGCGTCGAACACTGAAGCTTTCTTT.

The rearrangement uses TRBV5-1 and TRBJ2-7; possibly TRBD2 for D (5 bases). The germline V gene encodes CDR1 SGHRS and CDR2 YFSETQ. Trimming left V 7 bases short and J 4 bases short, with 18 bases between. This CDR3 is built from 14 residues. CDR3 coding DNA: TGCGCCAGCCGTCCTTCAGCGGTTTGGTACGAGCAGTACTTC. Encoded protein: CASRPSAVWYEQYF.

This chain links TRBV9 with TRBJ2-1, with a weak D call TRBD2 (6 bases). The germline gives CDR1 SGDLS, CDR2 YYNGEE. This CDR3 has 13 residues. Trimming removed 2 bases at V and 8 bases at J, with 11 bases between. CDR3 protein: CASSVLTGDEQFF. CDR3 sequence (DNA): TGTGCCAGCAGCGTCCTTACGGGGGATGAGCAGTTCTTC.

Only one count was recorded for this clone. The chain joins TRBV5-6 to TRBJ2-6, with 9 bases fitting TRBD1. This CDR3 spans 14 amino acids. CDR1 SGHDT and CDR2 YYEEEE come from the germline V gene. The ends lost 5 bases at V and 9 bases at J; junction bases unmatched: 6. The CDR3: CASSPGTGNNVLTF. The DNA of the CDR3 is TGTGCCAGCAGTCCCGGGACAGGGAACAACGTCCTGACTTTC. Combining the CDR3 with reference TRBV5-6 and TRBJ2-6 gives the whole variable domain DAGVTQSPTHLIKTRGQQVTLRCSPKSGHDTVSWYQQALGQGPQFIFQYYEEEERQRGNFPDRFSGHQFPNYSSELNVNALLLGDSALYLCASSPGTGNNVLTFGAGSRLTVL.

The gene calls are TRBV6-6 and TRBJ1-2, with D possibly matching TRBD1 (5 bases). Trimming stripped 5 bases from V and 2 bases from J, with 9 bases between. CDR1 MNHNY and CDR2 SVGAGI come from the germline V gene (reference sequence). The CDR3 loop spans 13 amino acids. CDR3 bases: TGTGCCAGCAGTCAACACAGGAACTATGGCTACACCTTC. Amino acid sequence: CASSQHRNYGYTF.